This entry concerns a single T cell receptor (beta chain). As yet, its antigen is unknown. Sequenced by immunoSEQ multiplex PCR; TCRdb stores in-frame clones only, minus some. The profile shows over 140,000 clones, approximately 80% of them singletons. This specimen belongs to a study of cytotoxic CD8 clonotypes in ibrutinib-treated CLL. The CDR3 runs to 17 residues. Germline CDR1 SGHVS, CDR2 FQNEAQ. The V end lost 5 bases, the J end lost 4 bases, and 21 bases lay between the germline ends. Study-wide points: Clonality (at baseline) was higher than in age-matched healthy donors and tracked circulating CD8+ T-cell counts.

This chain connects TRBV7-8 to TRBJ1-3, with a tentative D call TRBD1 (5 bases). The sample was PBMCs, taken after 36 months of ibrutinib treatment. This TCR was sampled from a human donor with chronic lymphocytic leukemia. The CDR3 loop is CASSRGLIAGTGNTIYF. Here the CDR3 DNA reads TGTGCCAGCAGCCGCGGCCTGATCGCCGGGACCGGAAACACCATATATTTT.